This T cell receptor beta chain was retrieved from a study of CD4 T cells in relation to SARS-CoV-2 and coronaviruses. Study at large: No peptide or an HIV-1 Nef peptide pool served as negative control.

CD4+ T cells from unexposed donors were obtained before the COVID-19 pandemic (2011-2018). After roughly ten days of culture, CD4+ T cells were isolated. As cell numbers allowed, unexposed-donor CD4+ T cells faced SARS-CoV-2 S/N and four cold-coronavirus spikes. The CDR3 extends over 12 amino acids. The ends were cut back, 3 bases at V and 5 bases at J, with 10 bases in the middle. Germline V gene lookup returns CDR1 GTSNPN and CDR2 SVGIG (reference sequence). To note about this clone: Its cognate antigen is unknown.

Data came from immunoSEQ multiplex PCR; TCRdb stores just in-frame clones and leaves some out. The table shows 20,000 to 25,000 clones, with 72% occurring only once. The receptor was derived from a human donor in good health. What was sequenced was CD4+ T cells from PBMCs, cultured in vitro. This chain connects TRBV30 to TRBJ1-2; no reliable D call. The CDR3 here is CAWSPGGYGYTF. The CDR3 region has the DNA TGTGCCTGGAGCCCCGGTGGGTATGGCTACACCTTC.